These 10 T cell receptor beta chains originate from one sample sequenced in a study of sequential checkpoint blockade in melanoma. TCRdb keeps only in-frame clones here, not all; method: immunoSEQ multiplex PCR. The sample lists just over 6,000 clones, about 20% occurring once. The treatment: randomized to nivolumab then ipilimumab (arm A) or the reverse (arm B). The sample in question was tumor tissue (inferred from file names), obtained from a patient given nivolumab and ipilimumab in sequence. These receptors were taken from a human donor with melanoma.

This clone has more than one count but fewer than ten. This chain uses TRBV11-3 with TRBJ1-3, with D possibly being TRBD1 (5 bases). The V end was cut by 4 bases, the J end by 0 bases, with 10 bases between. This CDR3 region has 15 residues. Looked up from germline, CDR1 is SGHNT and CDR2 is YENEEA. CDR3 sequence reads: CASSSQDHSGNTIYF. In DNA, the CDR3 is TGTGCCAGCAGCTCACAGGACCACTCTGGAAACACCATATATTTT.

The table lists this clone with many counts. The V and J genes are TRBV6-8 and TRBJ2-7; D might be TRBD1 (6 bases). Looked up from germline, CDR1 is MNHGY and CDR2 is SAAAGT. The V end lost 6 bases, the J end lost 2 bases, and 20 bases lay between the germline ends. This CDR3 spans 16 amino acids. The CDR3 DNA follows: TGTGCCAGCAGACCCCAGGGGACCTTTGCGCCCTACGAGCAGTACTTC. Its protein product is CASRPQGTFAPYEQYF.

The V gene is TRBV6-8, the J gene TRBJ2-1; the D is unclear. The V and J ends lost 2 bases and 2 bases respectively, with 10 bases between them. Per the germline V gene, CDR1 is MNHGY and CDR2 is SAAAGT. This CDR3 comprises 15 residues. CDR3 DNA: TGTGCCAGCAGTTACGAGGCCGGCCCCTACAATGAGCAGTTCTTC. It yields the protein CASSYEAGPYNEQFF.

The chain joins TRBV15 to TRBJ1-3, with D perhaps matching TRBD1 (5 bases). Germline V gene data show CDR1 as LNHNV and CDR2 as YYDKDF (reference sequence). The CDR3 is made up of 16 amino acids. V was clipped by 0 bases and J by 2 bases, with 11 bases between them. The CDR3 here is CATSRDRSGTGNTIYF. CDR3 nucleotides: TGTGCCACCAGCAGAGATAGGTCAGGGACTGGAAACACCATATATTTT.

In regard to this clone: The same CDR3 also results from other DNA sequences found in this sample. This sequence joins TRBV29-1 and TRBJ2-5, with a possible D match to TRBD1 (6 bases). Trimming pared 5 bases from V and 0 bases from J, leaving 10 bases between. CDR1 SQVTM and CDR2 ANQGSEA come from the germline V gene. The CDR3 is 13 amino acids. This chain's CDR3 is CSVRDRYQETQYF. The CDR3 DNA reads as TGCAGCGTTAGAGACAGGTACCAAGAGACCCAGTACTTC.

The chain couples TRBV11-3 to TRBJ2-7; D not resolved. The CDR3 covers 15 residues. Germline V gene lookup returns CDR1 SGHNT and CDR2 YENEEA. Trimming took off 5 bases at V and 6 bases at J, with 20 bases between the two ends. The DNA of the CDR3 is TGTGCCAGCAGCGACTCTAGTCTGGTTTCGGGCGAGCAGTACTTC. It is translated as CASSDSSLVSGEQYF. Full variable domain (rest looked up from reference TRBV11-3 and TRBJ2-7): EAGVVQSPRYKIIEKKQPVAFWCNPISGHNTLYWYLQNLGQGPELLIRYENEEAVDDSQLPKDRFSAERLKGVDSTLKIQPAELGDSAVYLCASSDSSLVSGEQYFGPGTRLTVT.

This clone was counted only a few times. The gene calls are TRBV19 and TRBJ2-5; 7 bases fit TRBD1. This CDR3 has 14 residues. J was trimmed by 5 bases and V by 4 bases; bases with no gene match: 7. Germline CDR1 and CDR2: LNHDA and SQIVND (reference sequence). The CDR3 DNA follows: TGTGCCAGTAGTACGCGACAGGGATGGGAGACCCAGTACTTC. Translated, it gives CASSTRQGWETQYF.

This clone was seen only a few times. The CDR3: CASSVQGGSSGNTIYF. DNA for the CDR3: TGTGCCAGCAGCGTACAGGGAGGGAGCTCTGGAAACACCATATATTTT. The J gene is TRBJ1-3, the V gene TRBV11-3; the D gene is possibly TRBD1 (6 bases). Germline CDR1 and CDR2: SGHNT and YENEEA. V was cut by 5 bases and J by 0 bases, with 14 bases left in between. The CDR3 has 16 residues.

This clone showed up just a few times. The genes are TRBV30 and TRBJ2-4; no firm D call. This CDR3 contains 14 residues. CDR1 is GTSNPN, CDR2 SVGIG, per germline (reference sequence). V lost 0 bases, J lost 0 bases, and 6 bases lay in between. The CDR3 coding sequence is TGTGCCTGGAGTGTAACGGCAGCCAAAAACATTCAGTACTTC. Translation: CAWSVTAAKNIQYF.

As to this clone: The same CDR3 can be traced to other DNA sequences in this sample. V gene TRBV19 combines with J gene TRBJ1-3; 7 bases fit TRBD1. Germline V gene lookup returns CDR1 LNHDA and CDR2 SQIVND (reference sequence). With V trimmed by 6 bases and J by 1 base, 3 bases remained unmatched. The CDR3 runs 14 residues. The CDR3 coding sequence is TGTGCCAGTAGGATACAGGGGTCTGGAAACACCATATATTTT. This translates into CASRIQGSGNTIYF. Full variable domain (outside the CDR3, taken from reference TRBV19 and TRBJ1-3): DGGITQSPKYLFRKEGQNVTLSCEQNLNHDAMYWYRQDPGQGLRLIYYSQIVNDFQKGDIAEGYSVSREKKESFPLTVTSAQKNPTAFYLCASRIQGSGNTIYFGEGSWLTVV.